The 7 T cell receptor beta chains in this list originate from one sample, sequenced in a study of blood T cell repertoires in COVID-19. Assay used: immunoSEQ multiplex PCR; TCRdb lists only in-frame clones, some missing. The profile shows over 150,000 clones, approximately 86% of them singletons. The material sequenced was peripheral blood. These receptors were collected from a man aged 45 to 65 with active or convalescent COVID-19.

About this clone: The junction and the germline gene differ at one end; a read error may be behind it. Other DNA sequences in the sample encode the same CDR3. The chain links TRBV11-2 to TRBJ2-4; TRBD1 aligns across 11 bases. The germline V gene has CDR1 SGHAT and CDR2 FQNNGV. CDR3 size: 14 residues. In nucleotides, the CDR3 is TGTGCCAGCAGTTTAGGGACAGGGGGGAACATTCAGTACTTC. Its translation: CASSLGTGGNIQYF.

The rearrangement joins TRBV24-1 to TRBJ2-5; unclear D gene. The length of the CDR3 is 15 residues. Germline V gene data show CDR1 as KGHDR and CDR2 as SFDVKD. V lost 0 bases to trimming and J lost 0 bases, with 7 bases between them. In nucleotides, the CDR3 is TGTGCCACCAGTGATTTGGGCCTGAACCAAGAGACCCAGTACTTC. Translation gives CATSDLGLNQETQYF.

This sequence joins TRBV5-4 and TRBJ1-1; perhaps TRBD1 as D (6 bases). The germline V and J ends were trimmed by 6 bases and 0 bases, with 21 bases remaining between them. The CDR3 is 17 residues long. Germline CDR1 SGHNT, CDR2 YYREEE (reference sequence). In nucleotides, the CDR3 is TGTGCCAGCATCCCCGGGGGGGCAGGAAACTTGAACACTGAAGCTTTCTTT. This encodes CASIPGGAGNLNTEAFF.

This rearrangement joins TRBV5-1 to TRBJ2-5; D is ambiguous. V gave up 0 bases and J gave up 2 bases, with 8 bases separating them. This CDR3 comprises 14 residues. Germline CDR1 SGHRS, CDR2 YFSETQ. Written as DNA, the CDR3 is TGCGCCAGCAGCTTGGTCCCTAGACAAGAGACCCAGTACTTC. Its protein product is CASSLVPRQETQYF.

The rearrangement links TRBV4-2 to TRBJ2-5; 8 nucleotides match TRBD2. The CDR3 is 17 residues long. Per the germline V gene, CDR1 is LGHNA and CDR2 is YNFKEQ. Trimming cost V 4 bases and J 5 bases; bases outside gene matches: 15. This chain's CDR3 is CASSPGGSGSRGETQYF. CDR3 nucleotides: TGTGCCAGCAGCCCCGGGGGGAGCGGGAGCCGCGGGGAGACCCAGTACTTC.

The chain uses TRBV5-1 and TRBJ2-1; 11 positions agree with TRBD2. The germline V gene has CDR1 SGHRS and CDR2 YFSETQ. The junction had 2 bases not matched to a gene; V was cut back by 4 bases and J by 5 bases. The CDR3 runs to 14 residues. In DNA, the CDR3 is TGCGCCAGCAGCGGGACTAGCGGACACAATGAGCAGTTCTTC. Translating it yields CASSGTSGHNEQFF.

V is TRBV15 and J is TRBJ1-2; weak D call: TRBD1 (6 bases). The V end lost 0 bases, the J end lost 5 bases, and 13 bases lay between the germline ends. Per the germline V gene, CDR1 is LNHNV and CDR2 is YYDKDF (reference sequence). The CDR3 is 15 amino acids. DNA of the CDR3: TGTGCCACCAGCAGAGAAGGACAGTCCACTTATGGCTACACCTTC. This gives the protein CATSREGQSTYGYTF.